This T cell receptor (beta chain) was sequenced during a study of cytomegalovirus exposure and HLA in healthy donors. The CDR3 runs 16 residues. V gave up 4 bases and J gave up 5 bases; unmatched junction bases: 8. CDR1 is SGHDN and CDR2 is FVKESK in the germline V gene. PCR involved 60 Vbeta and 13 Jbeta primers. Some clones are missing from TCRdb's copy, which holds only in-frame ones; the method was immunoSEQ multiplex PCR. The sample contains 99,000 or so clones, roughly 13% of which appear only once. The J gene is TRBJ2-1, the V gene TRBV14, with 10 bases identical to TRBD1. This receptor was identified in a man between 35 and 55 years old in good health and CMV-seropositive. The source material was PBMCs. CDR3 amino acids: CASSPQPGQGNNEQFF. The CDR3 DNA reads TGTGCCAGCAGCCCTCAACCGGGACAGGGGAACAATGAGCAGTTCTTC.